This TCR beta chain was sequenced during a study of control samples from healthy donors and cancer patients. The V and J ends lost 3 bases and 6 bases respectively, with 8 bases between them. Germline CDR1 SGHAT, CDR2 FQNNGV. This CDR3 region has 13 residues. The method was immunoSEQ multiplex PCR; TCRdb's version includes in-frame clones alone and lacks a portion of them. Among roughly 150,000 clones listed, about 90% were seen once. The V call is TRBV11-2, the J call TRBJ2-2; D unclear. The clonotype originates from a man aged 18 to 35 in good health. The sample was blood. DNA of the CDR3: TGTGCCAGCAGCTTCCAGAAGTCCGGGGAGCTGTTTTTT. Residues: CASSFQKSGELFF.